The clone carrying this T cell receptor beta chain came up once. Its antigen remains unidentified. Only in-frame clones appear in the TCRdb table, and some are missing; sequencing was by immunoSEQ multiplex PCR. Among 20,000 to 30,000 clones listed, roughly 79% were seen once. The sample belongs to a study of OX40 agonist ivuxolimab in advanced cancers. Overall study context: Males comprised about 78% of the group, whose mean age was about 60 years (range about 20 to 79).

Study results and limitations: In CD8+ T cells, expanded clones were on average more numerous than in CD4+.

V gave up 7 bases and J gave up 5 bases, with 9 bases separating them. The CDR3 extends over 12 amino acids. Germline V gives CDR1 LNHDA, CDR2 SQIVND (reference sequence). The receptor comes from an adult with an advanced solid tumor such as melanoma, head and neck, liver or kidney cancer. Sequencing was performed on CD4+ or CD8+ T cells sorted from blood, taken in a trial of the OX40 agonist ivuxolimab. This chain uses TRBV19 with TRBJ1-5; D may be TRBD1 (6 bases). The CDR3 DNA follows: TGTGCCAGTAACCAGGGGTATCAGCCCCAGCATTTT. This encodes CASNQGYQPQHF.